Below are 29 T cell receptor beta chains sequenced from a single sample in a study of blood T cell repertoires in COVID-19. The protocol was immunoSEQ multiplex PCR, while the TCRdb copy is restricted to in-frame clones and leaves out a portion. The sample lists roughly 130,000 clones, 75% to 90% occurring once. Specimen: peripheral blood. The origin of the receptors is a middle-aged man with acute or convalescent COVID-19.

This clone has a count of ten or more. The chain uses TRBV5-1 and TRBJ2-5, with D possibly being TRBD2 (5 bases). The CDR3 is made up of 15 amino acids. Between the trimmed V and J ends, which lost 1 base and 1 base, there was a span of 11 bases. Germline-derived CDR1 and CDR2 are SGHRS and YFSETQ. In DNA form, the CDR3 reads TGCGCCAGCAGCTTGCGGGATGGTGGCCAAGAGACCCAGTACTTC. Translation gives CASSLRDGGQETQYF.

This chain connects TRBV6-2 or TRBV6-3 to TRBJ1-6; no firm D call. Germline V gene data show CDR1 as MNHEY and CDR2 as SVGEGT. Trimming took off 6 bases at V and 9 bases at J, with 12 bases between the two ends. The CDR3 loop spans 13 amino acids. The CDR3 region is CASSSVGRSPLHF. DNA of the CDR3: TGTGCCAGCAGCTCCGTGGGCCGTTCACCCCTCCACTTT.

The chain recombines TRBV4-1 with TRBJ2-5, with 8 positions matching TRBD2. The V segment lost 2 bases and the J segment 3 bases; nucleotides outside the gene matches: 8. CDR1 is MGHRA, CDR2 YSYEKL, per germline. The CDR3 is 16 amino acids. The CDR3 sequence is CASSQSGGGPKETQYF. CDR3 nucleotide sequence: TGCGCCAGCAGCCAATCGGGAGGGGGACCCAAAGAGACCCAGTACTTC.

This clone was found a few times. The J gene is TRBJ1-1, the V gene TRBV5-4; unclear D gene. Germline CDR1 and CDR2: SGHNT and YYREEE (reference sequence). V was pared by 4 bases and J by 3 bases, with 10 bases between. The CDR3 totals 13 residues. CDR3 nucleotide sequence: TGTGCCAGCAGCGGCGGAACTCACACTGAAGCTTTCTTT. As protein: CASSGGTHTEAFF.

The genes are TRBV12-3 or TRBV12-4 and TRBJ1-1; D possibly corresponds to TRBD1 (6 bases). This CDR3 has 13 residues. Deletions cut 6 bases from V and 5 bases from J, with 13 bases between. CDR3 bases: TGTGCCAGCAGCAGGGGAGCGCTAACTGAAGCTTTCTTT. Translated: CASSRGALTEAFF.

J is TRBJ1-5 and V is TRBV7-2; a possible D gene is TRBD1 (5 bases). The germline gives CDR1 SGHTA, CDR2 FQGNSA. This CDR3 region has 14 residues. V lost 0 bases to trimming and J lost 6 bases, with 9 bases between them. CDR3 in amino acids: CASSLAGAGQPQHF. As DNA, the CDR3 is TGTGCCAGCAGCTTAGCAGGGGCCGGTCAGCCCCAGCATTTT.

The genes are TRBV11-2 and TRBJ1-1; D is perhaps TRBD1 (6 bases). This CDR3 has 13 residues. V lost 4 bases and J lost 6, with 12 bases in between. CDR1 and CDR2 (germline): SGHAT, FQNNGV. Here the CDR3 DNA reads TGTGCCAGCAGCTATACGGGGGGCTCTGAAGCTTTCTTT. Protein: CASSYTGGSEAFF.

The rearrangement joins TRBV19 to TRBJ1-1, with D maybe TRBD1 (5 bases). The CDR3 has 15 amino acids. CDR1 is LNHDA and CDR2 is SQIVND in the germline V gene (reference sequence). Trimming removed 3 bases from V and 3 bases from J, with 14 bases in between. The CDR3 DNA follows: TGTGCCAGTAGTATCGGCGGGGGAGGGGACACTGAAGCTTTCTTT. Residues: CASSIGGGGDTEAFF.

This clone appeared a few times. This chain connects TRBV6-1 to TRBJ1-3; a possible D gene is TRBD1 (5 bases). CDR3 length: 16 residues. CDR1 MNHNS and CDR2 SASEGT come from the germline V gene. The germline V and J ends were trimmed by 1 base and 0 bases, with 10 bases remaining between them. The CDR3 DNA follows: TGTGCCAGCAGTGAAGGGAGACAGTCCTCTGGAAACACCATATATTTT. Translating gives CASSEGRQSSGNTIYF.

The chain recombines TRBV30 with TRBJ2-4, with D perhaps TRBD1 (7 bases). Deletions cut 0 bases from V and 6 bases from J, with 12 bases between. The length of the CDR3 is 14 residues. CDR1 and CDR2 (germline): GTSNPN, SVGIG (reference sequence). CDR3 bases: TGTGCCTGGAGTGTAGGCCAGGGGGGAAACATTCAGTACTTC. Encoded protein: CAWSVGQGGNIQYF.

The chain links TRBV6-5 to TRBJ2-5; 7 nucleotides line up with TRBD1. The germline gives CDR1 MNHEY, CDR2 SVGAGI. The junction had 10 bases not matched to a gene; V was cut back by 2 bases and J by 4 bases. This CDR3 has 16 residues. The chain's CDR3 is CASSYAPRQGGETQYF. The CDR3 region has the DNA TGTGCCAGCAGTTACGCCCCCCGACAGGGCGGAGAGACCCAGTACTTC.

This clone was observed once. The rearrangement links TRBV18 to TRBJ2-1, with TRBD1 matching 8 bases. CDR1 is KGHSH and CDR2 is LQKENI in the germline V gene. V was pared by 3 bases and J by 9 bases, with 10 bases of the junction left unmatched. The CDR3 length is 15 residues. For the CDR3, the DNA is TGTGCCAGCTCACCCAAGACAGGGGCCATGGTTGAGCAGTTCTTC. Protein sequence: CASSPKTGAMVEQFF.

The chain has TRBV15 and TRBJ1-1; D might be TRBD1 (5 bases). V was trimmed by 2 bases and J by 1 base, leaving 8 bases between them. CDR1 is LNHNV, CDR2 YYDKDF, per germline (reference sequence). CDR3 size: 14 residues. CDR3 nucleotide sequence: TGTGCCACCAGCAGATATGACAGGAACACTGAAGCTTTCTTT. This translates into CATSRYDRNTEAFF.

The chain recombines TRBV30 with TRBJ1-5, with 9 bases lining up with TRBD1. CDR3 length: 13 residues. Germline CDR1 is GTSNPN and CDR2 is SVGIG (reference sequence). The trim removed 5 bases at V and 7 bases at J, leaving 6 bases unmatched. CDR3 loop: CAWGTGRLQPQHF. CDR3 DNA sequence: TGTGCCTGGGGGACAGGGAGGTTACAGCCCCAGCATTTT.

This chain's CDR3 is CASSSLAGGDYNEQFF. The CDR3 coding sequence is TGTGCCAGCAGCTCCTTAGCGGGGGGCGATTACAATGAGCAGTTCTTC. The chain has TRBV5-4 and TRBJ2-1; the match to TRBD2 covers 10 bases. V lost 3 bases, J lost 4 bases, and 7 bases stayed unmatched. CDR1 is SGHNT, CDR2 YYREEE, per germline (reference sequence). This CDR3 is 16 amino acids long.

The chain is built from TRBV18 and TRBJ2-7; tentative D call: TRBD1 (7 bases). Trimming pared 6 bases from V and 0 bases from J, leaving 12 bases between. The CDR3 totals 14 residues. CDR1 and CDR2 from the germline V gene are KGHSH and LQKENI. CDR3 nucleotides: TGTGCCAGCTCCCGACAGGGAGGCTCCTACGAGCAGTACTTC. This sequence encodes CASSRQGGSYEQYF.

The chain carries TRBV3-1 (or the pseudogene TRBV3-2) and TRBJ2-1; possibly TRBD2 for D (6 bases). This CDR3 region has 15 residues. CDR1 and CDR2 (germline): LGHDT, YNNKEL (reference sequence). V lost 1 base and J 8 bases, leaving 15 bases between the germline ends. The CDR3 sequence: CASSQAPEGFDEQFF. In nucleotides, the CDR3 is TGTGCCAGCAGCCAAGCCCCGGAGGGCTTCGATGAGCAGTTCTTC.

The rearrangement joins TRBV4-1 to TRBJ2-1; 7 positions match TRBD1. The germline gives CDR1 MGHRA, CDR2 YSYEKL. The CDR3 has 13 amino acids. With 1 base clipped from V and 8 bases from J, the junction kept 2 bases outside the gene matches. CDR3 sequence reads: CASSQGQGYEQFF. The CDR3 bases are TGCGCCAGCAGCCAAGGACAGGGCTATGAGCAGTTCTTC.

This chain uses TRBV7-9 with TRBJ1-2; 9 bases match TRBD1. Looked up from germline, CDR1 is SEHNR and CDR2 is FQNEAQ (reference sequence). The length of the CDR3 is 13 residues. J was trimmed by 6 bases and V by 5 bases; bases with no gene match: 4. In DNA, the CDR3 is TGTGCCAGCAGCGAAGGACAGGGGAATGGCTACACCTTC. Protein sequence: CASSEGQGNGYTF.

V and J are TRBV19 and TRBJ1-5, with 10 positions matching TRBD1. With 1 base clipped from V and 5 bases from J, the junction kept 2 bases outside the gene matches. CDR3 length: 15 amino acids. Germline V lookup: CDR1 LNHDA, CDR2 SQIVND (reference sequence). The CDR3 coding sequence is TGTGCCAGTAGTATAGGACAGGGGGCGTATCAGCCCCAGCATTTT. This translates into CASSIGQGAYQPQHF.

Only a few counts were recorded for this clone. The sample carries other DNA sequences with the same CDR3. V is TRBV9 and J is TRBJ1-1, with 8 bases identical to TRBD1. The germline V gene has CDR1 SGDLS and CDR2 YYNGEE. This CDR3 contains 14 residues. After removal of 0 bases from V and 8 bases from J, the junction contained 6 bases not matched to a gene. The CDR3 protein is CASSVEAGGTEAFF. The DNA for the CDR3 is TGTGCCAGCAGCGTAGAGGCAGGGGGCACGGAAGCTTTCTTT.

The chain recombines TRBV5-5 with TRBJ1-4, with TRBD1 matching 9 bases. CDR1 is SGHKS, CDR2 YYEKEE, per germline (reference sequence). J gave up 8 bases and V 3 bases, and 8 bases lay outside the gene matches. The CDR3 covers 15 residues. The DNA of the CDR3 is TGTGCCAGCAGCTCTCGGGACAGGGTTCAGGAAAAACTGTTTTTT. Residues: CASSSRDRVQEKLFF.

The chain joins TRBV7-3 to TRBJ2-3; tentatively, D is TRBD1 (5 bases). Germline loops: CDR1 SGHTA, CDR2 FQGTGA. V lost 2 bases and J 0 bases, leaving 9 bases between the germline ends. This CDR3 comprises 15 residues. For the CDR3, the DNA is TGTGCCAGCAGCTTATACAGGACCAGCACAGATACGCAGTATTTT. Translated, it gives CASSLYRTSTDTQYF.

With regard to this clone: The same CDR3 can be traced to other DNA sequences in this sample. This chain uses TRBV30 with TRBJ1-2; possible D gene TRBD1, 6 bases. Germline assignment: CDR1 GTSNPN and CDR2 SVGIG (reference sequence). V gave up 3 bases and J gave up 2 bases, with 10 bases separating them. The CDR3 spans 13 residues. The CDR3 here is CAWSEQGNYGYTF. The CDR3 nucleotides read TGTGCCTGGAGCGAACAGGGAAACTATGGCTACACCTTC.

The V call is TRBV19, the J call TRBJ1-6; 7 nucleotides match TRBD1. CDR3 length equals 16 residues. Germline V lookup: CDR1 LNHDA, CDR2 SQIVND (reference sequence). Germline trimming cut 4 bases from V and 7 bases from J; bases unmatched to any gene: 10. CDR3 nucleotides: TGTGCCAGTAGTACACAGGGGAGTGGCGTCAATTCACCCCTCCACTTT. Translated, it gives CASSTQGSGVNSPLHF.

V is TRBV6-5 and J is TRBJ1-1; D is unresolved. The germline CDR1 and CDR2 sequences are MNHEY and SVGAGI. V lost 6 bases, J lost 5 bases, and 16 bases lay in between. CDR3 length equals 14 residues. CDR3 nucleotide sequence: TGTGCCAGCAGCGCCGGACCGGGGAGAACTGAAGCTTTCTTT. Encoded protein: CASSAGPGRTEAFF.

The CDR3 region has the DNA TGTGCCAGCAGCTCCATGGGAGGTGCCTCCTACAATGAGCAGTTCTTC. Amino acid sequence: CASSSMGGASYNEQFF. The chain is built from TRBV7-2 and TRBJ2-1, with D maybe TRBD2 (6 bases). The CDR3 totals 16 residues. Germline lookup yields CDR1 SGHTA and CDR2 FQGNSA. Trimming cost V 4 bases and J 0 bases, with 13 bases left between them.

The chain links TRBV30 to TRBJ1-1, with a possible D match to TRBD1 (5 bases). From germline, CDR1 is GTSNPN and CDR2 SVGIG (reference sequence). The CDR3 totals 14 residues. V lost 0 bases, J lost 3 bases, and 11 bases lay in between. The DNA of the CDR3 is TGTGCCTGGAGTGTAAGTAGGGGTGACACTGAAGCTTTCTTT. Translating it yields CAWSVSRGDTEAFF.

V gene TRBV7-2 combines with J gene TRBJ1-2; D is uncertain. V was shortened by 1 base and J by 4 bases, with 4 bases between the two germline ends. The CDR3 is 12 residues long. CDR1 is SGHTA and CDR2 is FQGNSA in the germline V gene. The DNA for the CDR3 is TGTGCCAGCAGCTTAGTGAGCTATGGCTACACCTTC. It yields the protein CASSLVSYGYTF.